A single T cell receptor beta chain is shown here with its context. Clones were sequenced by immunoSEQ multiplex PCR, and TCRdb holds only the in-frame ones, with some missing. Altogether approximately 100,000 clones are present, roughly 89% being singletons, with the ten largest covering roughly 19%. This entry belongs to a study of control samples from healthy donors and cancer patients. The V gene lost 6 bases and the J gene lost 4 bases, with 13 bases spanning the gap. Per germline, CDR1 SQVTM and CDR2 ANQGSEA. The CDR3 loop spans 12 amino acids. Sequencing input: PBMCs. The chain uses TRBV29-1 and TRBJ2-7; tentative D call: TRBD1 (6 bases). This clonotype was sampled from a man between 60 and 75 years old with lung cancer. The CDR3 sequence is CSVIRTDYEQYF. As DNA, the CDR3 is TGCAGCGTGATTAGGACAGATTACGAGCAGTACTTC.